These 2 T cell receptor beta chains originate from one sample sequenced in a study of blood T cell repertoires in COVID-19. Here immunoSEQ multiplex PCR was the method, and the copy in TCRdb shows in-frame clones only, minus some. The sample contains under 250,000 clones, approximately 80% of which appear only once. The sequencing sample was made of peripheral blood. Receptors originate from a man aged 35 to 55 with acute or convalescent COVID-19.

V usage is TRBV9 and J usage is TRBJ1-1, with no clear D. CDR1 and CDR2 (germline): SGDLS, YYNGEE. V lost 4 bases, J lost 5 bases, and 15 bases lay in between. The CDR3 sequence is 14 residues long. CDR3 protein: CASSPLSSSTEAFF. CDR3 DNA sequence: TGTGCCAGCAGCCCCTTGAGCTCGAGTACTGAAGCTTTCTTT. The variable domain in full, with the rest retrieved from reference TRBV9 and TRBJ1-1, is DSGVTQTPKHLITATGQRVTLRCSPRSGDLSVYWYQQSLDQGLQFLIQYYNGEERAKGNILERFSAQQFPDLHSELNLSSLELGDSALYFCASSPLSSSTEAFFGQGTRLTVV.

The chain joins TRBV27 to TRBJ2-7; D might be TRBD2 (6 bases). Per the germline V gene, CDR1 is MNHEY and CDR2 is SMNVEV (reference sequence). The CDR3 length is 16 residues. V lost 1 base and J lost 5, with 18 bases in between. This chain's CDR3 is CASSLYPGRVADEQYF. The CDR3 DNA follows: TGTGCCAGCAGTTTATATCCCGGGAGAGTCGCCGACGAGCAGTACTTC.